Listed below are T cell receptor beta chains from one sample, sequenced in a study of Graves' ophthalmopathy and Graves' hyperthyroidism. TCRdb used MiXCR to reprocess the multiplex PCR reads, holding one entry per CDR3 protein. Here the sample spans over a million distinct CDR3 sequences, approximately 35% being singletons. Sequenced input: peripheral blood or thyroid tissue (not recorded which). All receptors derive from an adult man with Graves' hyperthyroidism. CDR3s include the opening cysteine and the closing phenylalanine or tryptophan. Each record gives: D gene, CDR3 length, V gene, clone size, J gene, CDR3 protein, CDR3 DNA. D genes are given only for firm matches. Rows give clone size only sometimes, using once, few, many, or a class for an expanded clone.

>TRBD1|15|TRBV7-2|many|TRBJ1-4
CASSPGQGRREKLFF
TGTGCCAGCAGCCCTGGACAGGGGCGGCGCGAAAAACTGTTTTTT
>-|12|TRBV19|many|TRBJ1-5
CASNNGNQPQHF
TGTGCCAGTAACAACGGGAATCAGCCCCAGCATTTT
>-|15|TRBV28|-|TRBJ1-1
CASSSHGRENTEAFF
TGTGCCAGCAGTTCCCACGGACGGGAGAACACTGAAGCTTTCTTT
>-|16|TRBV19|-|TRBJ1-5
CAWSGSGGASSQPQHF
TGTGCCTGGAGCGGGTCCGGTGGAGCTTCGAGTCAGCCCCAGCATTTT
>TRBD1|15|TRBV12-3/TRBV12-4|few|TRBJ2-7
CASSAPGQGDYEQYF
TGTGCCAGCAGTGCCCCGGGACAGGGAGACTACGAGCAGTACTTC
>TRBD1|15|TRBV4-2|-|TRBJ1-5
CASSRDRGSDQPQHF
TGTGCCAGCAGCCGGGACAGGGGGAGCGATCAGCCCCAGCATTTT
>-|14|TRBV2|many|TRBJ2-7
CASPRESGSYEQYF
TGTGCCAGCCCGCGGGAATCGGGATCCTACGAGCAGTACTTC
>-|12|TRBV2|-|TRBJ2-7
CASRDRSIQQYF
TGTGCCAGCAGGGACAGATCAATTCAGCAGTACTTC
>-|14|TRBV24-1|many|TRBJ2-7
CATSETGKIHEQYF
TGTGCCACCAGTGAGACCGGTAAAATCCACGAGCAGTACTTC
>-|14|TRBV4-2|many|TRBJ1-1
CASSNRVRGTEAFF
TGTGCCAGCAGCAACAGGGTAAGGGGGACTGAAGCTTTCTTT
>TRBD1|19|TRBV20-1|-|TRBJ1-2
CSAKPLTGTGGQRRDGYTF
TGCAGTGCCAAGCCACTTACCGGGACAGGGGGCCAACGTAGGGATGGCTACACCTTC
>-|15|TRBV7-2|many|TRBJ1-1
CASSLVGTGRTEAFF
TGTGCCAGCAGCTTAGTCGGCACGGGACGTACTGAAGCTTTCTTT
>-|14|TRBV4-1|many|TRBJ2-7
CASSQAEQSYEQYF
TGCGCCAGCAGCCAAGCTGAACAGTCCTACGAGCAGTACTTC
>-|16|TRBV9|few|TRBJ1-2
CASSLGLTVIDYGYTF
TGTGCCAGCAGCTTAGGCTTAACAGTCATCGACTATGGCTACACCTTC
>TRBD2|15|TRBV19|-|TRBJ2-7
CASKVVAGLSYEQYF
TGTGCCAGTAAGGTCGTAGCGGGATTATCCTACGAGCAGTACTTC
>TRBD1|16|TRBV5-1|-|TRBJ1-1
CASSKATGRLNTEAFF
TGCGCCAGCAGCAAGGCGACAGGGCGATTGAACACTGAAGCTTTCTTT
>-|15|TRBV5-1|few|TRBJ1-4
CASSLVAGENEKLFF
TGCGCCAGCAGCTTGGTTGCAGGCGAGAATGAAAAACTGTTTTTT
>-|14|TRBV3-1|few|TRBJ1-2
CASSRIDRNYGYTF
TGTGCCAGCAGCCGAATAGACAGGAACTATGGCTACACCTTC
>TRBD2|16|TRBV7-8|many|TRBJ2-7
CASSPEGRALSDEQYF
TGTGCCAGCAGCCCCGAGGGGAGGGCCTTGAGCGACGAGCAGTACTTC
>-|13|TRBV29-1|-|TRBJ1-2
CSVVTGTNYGYTF
TGCAGCGTTGTTACAGGGACTAACTATGGCTACACCTTC
>-|15|TRBV24-1|-|TRBJ2-7
CATSDKAGSAGELYF
TGTGCCACCAGTGATAAGGCCGGGTCTGCCGGGGAGCTGTACTTC
>-|15|TRBV7-3|many|TRBJ2-6
CASSQAGSGANVLTF
TGTGCCAGCAGCCAGGCAGGCTCTGGGGCCAACGTCCTGACTTTC
>-|13|TRBV28|-|TRBJ1-2
CASSLFGSYGYTF
TGTGCCAGCAGTTTATTCGGGTCCTATGGCTACACCTTC
>-|14|TRBV7-8|many|TRBJ2-5
CASSFFLLTETQYF
TGTGCCAGCAGCTTCTTCTTGTTAACCGAGACCCAGTACTTC
>-|12|TRBV2|many|TRBJ2-5
CATSGVSETQYF
TGTGCCACCTCAGGGGTTTCAGAGACCCAGTACTTC
>-|15|TRBV7-3|many|TRBJ1-1
CASSSFRAMNTEAFF
TGTGCCAGCAGCTCGTTTAGGGCTATGAACACTGAAGCTTTCTTT
>TRBD1|12|TRBV29-1|-|TRBJ2-7
CSVARTGAPEYF
TGCAGCGTTGCACGGACAGGGGCCCCGGAGTACTTC
>-|13|TRBV20-1|-|TRBJ1-1
CSARHTGNTEAFF
TGCAGTGCTAGACATACAGGAAACACTGAAGCTTTCTTT
>TRBD1|13|TRBV5-1|many|TRBJ1-2
CASSPGQREGYTF
TGCGCCAGCAGCCCGGGACAGAGGGAAGGCTACACCTTC
>-|13|TRBV29-1|many|TRBJ1-4
CSAEGQVGEKLFF
TGCAGCGCCGAAGGGCAGGTGGGAGAAAAACTGTTTTTT
>-|12|TRBV20-1|many|TRBJ2-1
CSARTNGNEQFF
TGCAGTGCCAGGACCAATGGCAATGAGCAGTTCTTC
>-|14|TRBV11-2|many|TRBJ2-7
CASTPTVGSYEQYF
TGTGCCAGCACCCCGACTGTGGGCTCCTACGAGCAGTACTTC
>TRBD2|15|TRBV10-2|-|TRBJ2-7
CASSDSGSGRDEQYF
TGCGCCAGCAGTGACTCAGGTAGCGGGAGAGACGAGCAGTACTTC
>TRBD1|15|TRBV20-1|many|TRBJ2-5
CSAIFGTGMGKTQYF
TGCAGTGCTATTTTCGGGACAGGGATGGGGAAGACCCAGTACTTC
>-|13|TRBV29-1|once|TRBJ2-6
CSVSQGEANVLTF
TGCAGCGTTTCTCAGGGTGAGGCCAACGTCCTGACTTTC
>TRBD2|19|TRBV5-1|-|TRBJ2-5
CASSLVRPKAGLPKETQYF
TGCGCCAGCAGCTTGGTGAGGCCTAAAGCGGGACTTCCTAAAGAGACCCAGTACTTC
>-|15|TRBV9|few|TRBJ2-7
CASSLMDREGNEQYF
TGTGCCAGCAGCCTGATGGACAGGGAGGGCAACGAGCAGTACTTC
>-|12|TRBV10-3|many|TRBJ1-5
CAISSDGEAQHF
TGTGCCATCAGTTCGGACGGGGAAGCCCAGCATTTT
>-|15|TRBV5-1|-|TRBJ1-1
CASKLVQGPTPEAFF
TGCGCCAGCAAATTGGTACAGGGACCCACTCCTGAAGCTTTCTTT
>-|12|TRBV5-4|-|TRBJ1-2
CASSPDLYGYTF
TGTGCCAGCAGCCCGGACCTCTATGGCTACACCTTC
>TRBD2|16|TRBV11-2|few|TRBJ2-7
CASSQAQSGTNYEQYF
TGCGCCAGCAGCCAAGCCCAGAGCGGGACGAACTACGAGCAGTACTTC
>-|14|TRBV12-3/TRBV12-4|few|TRBJ1-1
CASSGNWGGSEAFF
TGTGCCAGCAGCGGCAACTGGGGAGGCAGTGAAGCTTTCTTT
>-|10|TRBV12-3/TRBV12-4|few|TRBJ1-5
CASSGETQHF
TGTGCCAGCAGTGGGGAGACCCAGCATTTT
>TRBD1|13|TRBV9|many|TRBJ1-2
CASSVSTGHGYTF
TGTGCCAGCAGCGTTTCGACAGGGCATGGCTACACCTTC
>TRBD1|19|TRBV20-1|many|TRBJ2-6
CSALETSGTGTSGANVLTF
TGCAGTGCTTTGGAAACCTCCGGGACAGGTACATCTGGGGCCAACGTCCTGACTTTC